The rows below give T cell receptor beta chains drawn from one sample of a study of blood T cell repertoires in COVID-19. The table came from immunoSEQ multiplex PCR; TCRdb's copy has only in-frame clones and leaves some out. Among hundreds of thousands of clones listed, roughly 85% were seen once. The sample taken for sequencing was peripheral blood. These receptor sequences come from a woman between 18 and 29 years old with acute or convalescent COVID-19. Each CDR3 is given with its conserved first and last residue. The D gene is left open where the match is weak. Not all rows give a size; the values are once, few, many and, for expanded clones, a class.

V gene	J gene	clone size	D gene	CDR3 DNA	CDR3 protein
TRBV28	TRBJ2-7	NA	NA	TGTGCCAGCAGTTTGGCAGGGTACGAGCAGTACTTC	CASSLAGYEQYF
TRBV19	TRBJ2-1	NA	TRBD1	TGTGCCAGTAGTGCCCTGACAGGGTTGGAGCAGTTCTTC	CASSALTGLEQFF
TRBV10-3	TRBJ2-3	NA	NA	TGTGCCATCAGTGAGAACCCAGGGGGGTCTAGCACAGATACGCAGTATTTT	CAISENPGGSSTDTQYF
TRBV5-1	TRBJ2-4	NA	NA	TGCGCCAGCAGCTTGAATCACGGAGCCCTAGACATTCAGTACTTC	CASSLNHGALDIQYF
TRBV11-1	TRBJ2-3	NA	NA	TGTGCCAGCAGCCAGGACGGGACTCACACAGATACGCAGTATTTT	CASSQDGTHTDTQYF
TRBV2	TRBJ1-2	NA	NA	TGTGCCAGCAGTACGAACGCCGCTCGAACTCCCAACTATGGCTACACCTTC	CASSTNAARTPNYGYTF
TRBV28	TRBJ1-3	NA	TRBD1	TGTGCCAGCAGTCTCTCTCCGGGACAGACTGGAAACACCATATATTTT	CASSLSPGQTGNTIYF
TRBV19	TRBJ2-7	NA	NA	TGTGCCAGTAGTATGTCTCGAGGGACCTACGAGCAGTACTTC	CASSMSRGTYEQYF
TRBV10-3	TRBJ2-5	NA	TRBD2	TGTGCCATCAGCCCACTAGCGGGAGGGCAAGAGACCCAGTACTTC	CAISPLAGGQETQYF
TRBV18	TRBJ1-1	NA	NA	TGTGCCAGCTCACCAAGACAGAAGACCCTGAACACTGAAGCTTTCTTT	CASSPRQKTLNTEAFF
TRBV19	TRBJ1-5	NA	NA	TGTGCCAGTAGTATGGGGGCGACCAATCAGCCCCAGCATTTT	CASSMGATNQPQHF
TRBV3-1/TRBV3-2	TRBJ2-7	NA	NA	TGTGCCAGCAGCCAGGGAAGACCCCGGGCCCAATGGAGGCACTCCTACGAGCAGTACTTC	CASSQGRPRAQWRHSYEQYF
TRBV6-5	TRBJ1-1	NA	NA	TGTGCCAGCAGCCAGGGGCCGGGTGAAGCTTTCTTT	CASSQGPGEAFF
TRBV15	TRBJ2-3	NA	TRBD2	TGTGCCACCAGCAGAAGATCCCGGGGACTAGAAACAGATACGCAGTATTTT	CATSRRSRGLETDTQYF
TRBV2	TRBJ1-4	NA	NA	TGTGCCAGCAGTGGACCCCAGGGGGAAAAACTGTTTTTT	CASSGPQGEKLFF
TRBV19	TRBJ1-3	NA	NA	TGTGCCAGTAGTATATCGGCAGGGCCTGGAAACACCATATATTTT	CASSISAGPGNTIYF
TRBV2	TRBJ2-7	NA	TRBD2	TGTGCCAGCAGTGCTAGCGGGAGCCCTTCCTACGAGCAGTACTTC	CASSASGSPSYEQYF
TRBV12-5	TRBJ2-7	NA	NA	TGTGCTAGTGGCCGTATCTACGAGCAGTACTTC	CASGRIYEQYF
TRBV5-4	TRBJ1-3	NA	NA	TGTGCCAGCAGCTTTTTCCAGACAGGCCTCTCTGGAAACACCATATATTTT	CASSFFQTGLSGNTIYF
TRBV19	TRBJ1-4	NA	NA	TGTGCCAGTAGCCAGGGTACAACTAATGAAAAACTGTTTTTT	CASSQGTTNEKLFF
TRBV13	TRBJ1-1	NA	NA	TGTGCCAGCAGCTTAGGGAACAGTCACACTGAAGCTTTCTTT	CASSLGNSHTEAFF
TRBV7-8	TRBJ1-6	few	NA	TGTGCCAGCAGCTCGGAGGGGGGGCTAACCAATTCACCCCTCCACTTT	CASSSEGGLTNSPLHF
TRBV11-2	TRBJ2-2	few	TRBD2	TGTGCCAGCAGCCCCGGACTAGCGAACACCGGGGAGCTGTTTTTT	CASSPGLANTGELFF
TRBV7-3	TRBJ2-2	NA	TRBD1	TGTGCCAGCAGCTCCGACAGGGTGAACACCGGGGAGCTGTTTTTT	CASSSDRVNTGELFF
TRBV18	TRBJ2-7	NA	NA	TGTGCCAGCTCACCGGGCAGTACCTACGAGCAGTACTTC	CASSPGSTYEQYF
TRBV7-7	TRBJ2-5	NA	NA	TGTGCCAGCAGCTTAATGAAATCAGAAGAGACCCAGTACTTC	CASSLMKSEETQYF
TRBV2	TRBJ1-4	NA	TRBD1	TGTGCCACCTCAGAATGGACAGGGGGTGAAAAACTGTTTTTT	CATSEWTGGEKLFF
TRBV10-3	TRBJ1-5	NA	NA	TGTGCCATCAGTGAGTCGGGAGGGAGAGGGCATCAGCCCCAGCATTTT	CAISESGGRGHQPQHF
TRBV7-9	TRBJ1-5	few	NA	TGTGCCAGCAGCTTAACCCAGGGGATTGGCAATCAGCCCCAGCATTTT	CASSLTQGIGNQPQHF
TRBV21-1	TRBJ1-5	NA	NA	TGTGCCAGCAGCCCGGGGATCTATCAGCCCCAGCATTTT	CASSPGIYQPQHF
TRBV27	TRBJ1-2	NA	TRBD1	TGTGCCAGCAGTCCCAATCCTTGGACAGGGCCAACGGGTGGCTACACCTTC	CASSPNPWTGPTGGYTF
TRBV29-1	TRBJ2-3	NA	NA	TGCAGCGGCATGGGACTTTCCGCGACAGATACGCAGTATTTT	CSGMGLSATDTQYF
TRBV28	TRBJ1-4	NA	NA	TGTGCCAGCAGTTTGGGCTTCTTGACAGGCCGTAATGAAAAACTGTTTTTT	CASSLGFLTGRNEKLFF
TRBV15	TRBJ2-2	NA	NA	TGTGCCACCAGCACTTCCGGGGAGCTGTTTTTT	CATSTSGELFF
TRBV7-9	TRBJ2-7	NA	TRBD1	TGTGCCAGCAGCCCCTGGACAGGCGGCGAGCAGTACTTC	CASSPWTGGEQYF
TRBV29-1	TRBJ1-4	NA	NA	TGCAGCGTTGAAAGGCAGACATCGGAAAAACTGTTTTTT	CSVERQTSEKLFF
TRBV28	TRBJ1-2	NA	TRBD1	TGTGCCAGCAGTTCGGACAGGGCCGACTATGGCTACACCTTC	CASSSDRADYGYTF
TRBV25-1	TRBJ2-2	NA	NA	TGTGCCAGTGTGGGGGGGCGGACCGGGGAGCTGTTTTTT	CASVGGRTGELFF
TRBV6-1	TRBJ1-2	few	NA	TGTGCCAGCAGTGAAGTTATTTCCTATGGCTACACCTTC	CASSEVISYGYTF
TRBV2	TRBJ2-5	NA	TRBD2	TGTGCCAGCAGTGACCAGCGGGAGCTGGGAGAGACCCAGTACTTC	CASSDQRELGETQYF
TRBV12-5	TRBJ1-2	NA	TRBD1	TGTGCTAGTGGTTCTCGTCAGGGGGTCTATGGCTACACCTTC	CASGSRQGVYGYTF
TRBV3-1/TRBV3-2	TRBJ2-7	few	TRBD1	TGTGCCAGCAGCCAAGAAGGGACAGGGAGTAAAGAGCAGTACTTC	CASSQEGTGSKEQYF
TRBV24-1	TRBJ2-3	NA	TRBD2	TGTGCCACCAGTGATGGGACTAGCGGGGGCCCAGATACGCAGTATTTT	CATSDGTSGGPDTQYF
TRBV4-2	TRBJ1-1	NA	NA	TGTGCCAGCAGCCAAGATTCCCGACGGGTTAACACTGAAGCTTTCTTT	CASSQDSRRVNTEAFF
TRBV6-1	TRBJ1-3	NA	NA	TGTGCCAGCAGTGAAACTCCTCGGTCGAACACCATATATTTT	CASSETPRSNTIYF
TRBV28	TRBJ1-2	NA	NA	TGTGCCAGCAGGCTAGTCGACAGACAGTATGGCTACACCTTC	CASRLVDRQYGYTF